This T cell receptor beta chain emerged from a study of cytomegalovirus exposure and HLA in healthy donors. In the study overall: Previous work identified roughly 120 million unique TCR beta sequences from around 170 million T cells. Broader study findings: For most TCR beta V segments, an earlier analysis put the productive rate at about 87% or about 30% of the time. It was assumed in the presence/absence analyses that sequencing depth was roughly uniform across donors.

The CDR3 totals 15 residues. Trimming took off 3 bases at V and 4 bases at J, with 12 bases between the two ends. Germline CDR1 is KGHSH and CDR2 is LQKENI. It was with 60 Vbeta and 13 Jbeta primers that the PCR ran. Here immunoSEQ multiplex PCR was the method, and the copy in TCRdb shows in-frame clones only, minus some. The sample shows approximately 120,000 clones, over 60% of them seen only once. This clone turned up a few times. The antigen is unknown. Input material: PBMCs. This sequence originates from a man aged 55 to 70 in good health and CMV-seropositive. The chain has TRBV18 and TRBJ2-2, with TRBD2 as a possible D gene (7 bases). CDR3 sequence: CASSPLGGGTGELFF. The DNA for the CDR3 is TGTGCCAGCTCACCCCTGGGAGGGGGCACCGGGGAGCTGTTTTTT.